This T cell receptor (beta chain) was retrieved from a study of spatial heterogeneity in lung cancer. Germline CDR1 DFQATT, CDR2 SNEGSKA (reference sequence). The CDR3 has 14 residues. The ends were cut back, 3 bases at V and 3 bases at J, with 13 bases in the middle. The time point here: sample taken at primary tumor resection. The approximately 72 donors had untreated early-stage non-small cell lung cancer. TCRdb fed the 5' RACE reads into MiXCR, producing one record per CDR3 protein. The data hold roughly 80,000 distinct CDR3 sequences, with around 7.8% observed a single time. The material sequenced was PBMCs, taken at surgery. This TCR was sampled from a male donor with early-stage non-small cell lung cancer. The chain recombines TRBV20-1 with TRBJ2-3, with D tentatively TRBD1 (6 bases). The CDR3 nucleotides are TGCAGTGCTAGTTGGTCTCAGGGGACAGATACGCAGTATTTT. Protein sequence: CSASWSQGTDTQYF.